This TCR beta chain was sequenced in a study of T-cell reconstitution after alpha-beta-depleted transplantation in children. CDR3 length: 15 residues. Germline V gene sequence: CDR1 DFQATT, CDR2 SNEGSKA (reference sequence). V was shortened by 2 bases and J by 0 bases, with 11 bases between the two germline ends. Unique molecular identifiers were built into the TCRbeta library. TCRdb reanalysed the PCR reads using MiXCR and keeps one entry per CDR3 protein. Here the sample spans around 410,000 distinct CDR3 sequences, about a tenth being singletons. V gene TRBV20-1 combines with J gene TRBJ1-5, with D tentatively TRBD1 (5 bases). This TCR derives from a human donor who donated a stem cell graft to a child with acute myeloid leukemia. The material was PBMCs from the stem cell graft donor, obtained from the stem cell graft. The DNA for the CDR3 is TGCAGTGCTAGACAGGGAGGGAATAGCAATCAGCCCCAGCATTTT. Its protein product is CSARQGGNSNQPQHF.